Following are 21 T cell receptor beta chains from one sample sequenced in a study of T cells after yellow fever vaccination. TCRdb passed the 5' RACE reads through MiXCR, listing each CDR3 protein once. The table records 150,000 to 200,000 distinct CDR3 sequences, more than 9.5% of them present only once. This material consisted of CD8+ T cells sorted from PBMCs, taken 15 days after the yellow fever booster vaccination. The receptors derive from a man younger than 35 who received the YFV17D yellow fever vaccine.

CDR3 amino acids: CASSPGAGHVNTEAFF. The CDR3 DNA sequence: TGCGCCAGCAGCCCCGGGGCGGGACACGTGAACACTGAAGCTTTCTTT. V gene TRBV4-1 combines with J gene TRBJ1-1, with a tentative D call TRBD1 (6 bases). Germline CDR1 MGHRA, CDR2 YSYEKL. Trimming cost V 4 bases and J 0 bases, with 15 bases left between them. CDR3 size: 16 residues.

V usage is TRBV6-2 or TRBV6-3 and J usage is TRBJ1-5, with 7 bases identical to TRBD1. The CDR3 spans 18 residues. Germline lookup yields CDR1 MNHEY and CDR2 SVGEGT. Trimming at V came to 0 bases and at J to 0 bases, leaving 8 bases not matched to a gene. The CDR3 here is CASSYSETGSSSNQPQHF. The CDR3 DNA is TGTGCCAGCAGTTACTCCGAGACAGGGTCTTCTAGCAATCAGCCCCAGCATTTT.

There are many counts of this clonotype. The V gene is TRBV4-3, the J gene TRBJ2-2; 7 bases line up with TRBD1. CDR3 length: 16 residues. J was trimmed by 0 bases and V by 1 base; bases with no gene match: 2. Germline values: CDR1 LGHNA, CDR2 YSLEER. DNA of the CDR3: TGCGCCAGCAGCCAAGTAGGGGGCGCGAACACCGGGGAGCTGTTTTTT. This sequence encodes CASSQVGGANTGELFF.

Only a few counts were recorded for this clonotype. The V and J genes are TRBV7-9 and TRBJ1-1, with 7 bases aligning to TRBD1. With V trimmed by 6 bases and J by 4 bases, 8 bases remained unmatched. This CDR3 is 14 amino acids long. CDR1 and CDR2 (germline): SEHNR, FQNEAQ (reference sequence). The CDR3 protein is CASSSGQEPTEAFF. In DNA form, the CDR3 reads TGTGCCAGCAGTTCCGGACAGGAGCCCACTGAAGCTTTCTTT.

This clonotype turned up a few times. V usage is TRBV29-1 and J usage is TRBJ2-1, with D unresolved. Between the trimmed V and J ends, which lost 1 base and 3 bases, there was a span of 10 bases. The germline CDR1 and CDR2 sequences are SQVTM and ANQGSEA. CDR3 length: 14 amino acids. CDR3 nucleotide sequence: TGCAGCGTTGAAGTTGGACGGAACTACAATGAGCAGTTCTTC. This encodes CSVEVGRNYNEQFF.

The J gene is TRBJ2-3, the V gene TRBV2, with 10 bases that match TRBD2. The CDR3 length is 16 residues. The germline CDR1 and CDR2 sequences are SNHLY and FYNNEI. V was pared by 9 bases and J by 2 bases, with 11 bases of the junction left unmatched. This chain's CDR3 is CASGTSVKTSTDTQYF. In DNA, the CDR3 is TGTGCCAGTGGGACTAGCGTAAAAACCTCCACAGATACGCAGTATTTT.

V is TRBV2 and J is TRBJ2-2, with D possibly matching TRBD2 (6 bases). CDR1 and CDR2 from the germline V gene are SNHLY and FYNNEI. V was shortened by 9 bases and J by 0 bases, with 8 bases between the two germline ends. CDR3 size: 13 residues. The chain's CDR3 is CASLAPNTGELFF. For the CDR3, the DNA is TGTGCCAGTCTAGCGCCGAACACCGGGGAGCTGTTTTTT.

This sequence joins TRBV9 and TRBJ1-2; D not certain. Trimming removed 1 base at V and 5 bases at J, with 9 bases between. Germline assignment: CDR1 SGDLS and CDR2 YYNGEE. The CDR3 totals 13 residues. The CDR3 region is CASSVSQRYGYTF. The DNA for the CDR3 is TGTGCCAGCAGCGTATCACAGAGATATGGCTACACCTTC.

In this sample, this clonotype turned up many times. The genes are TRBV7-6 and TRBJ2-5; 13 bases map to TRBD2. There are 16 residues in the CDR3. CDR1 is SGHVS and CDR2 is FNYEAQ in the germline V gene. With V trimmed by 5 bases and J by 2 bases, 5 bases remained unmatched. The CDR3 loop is CASSPGTSGAQETQYF. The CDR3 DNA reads TGTGCCAGCAGCCCCGGGACTAGCGGGGCTCAAGAGACCCAGTACTTC.

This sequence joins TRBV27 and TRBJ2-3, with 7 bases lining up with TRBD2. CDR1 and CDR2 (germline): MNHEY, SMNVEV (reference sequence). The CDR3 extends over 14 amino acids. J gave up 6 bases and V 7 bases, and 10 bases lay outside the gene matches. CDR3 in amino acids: CASTPLGGRDTQYF. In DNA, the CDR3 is TGTGCCAGCACCCCCCTGGGGGGGAGGGATACGCAGTATTTT.

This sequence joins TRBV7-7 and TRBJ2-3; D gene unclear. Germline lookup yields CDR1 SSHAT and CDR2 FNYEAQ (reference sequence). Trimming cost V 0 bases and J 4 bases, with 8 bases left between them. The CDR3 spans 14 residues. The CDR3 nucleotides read TGTGCCAGCAGCTTAGCCGTGGGTTCAGATACGCAGTATTTT. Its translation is CASSLAVGSDTQYF.

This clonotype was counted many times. The chain's CDR3 is CASSRLAGGLDEQFF. The CDR3 nucleotides read TGTGCCAGCAGCAGACTGGCGGGGGGGCTCGATGAGCAGTTCTTC. The rearrangement uses TRBV9 and TRBJ2-1; TRBD2 agrees at 9 bases. The CDR3 is made up of 15 amino acids. V shed 4 bases, J shed 8 bases, and the junction held 10 bases outside the gene matches. Per germline, CDR1 SGDLS and CDR2 YYNGEE.

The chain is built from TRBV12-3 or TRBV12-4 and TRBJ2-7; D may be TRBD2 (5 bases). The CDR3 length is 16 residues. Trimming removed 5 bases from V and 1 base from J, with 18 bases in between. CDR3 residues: CASSPPGISPSYEQYF. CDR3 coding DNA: TGTGCCAGCAGTCCACCCGGGATCAGTCCATCCTACGAGCAGTACTTC.

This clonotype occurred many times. The CDR3 sequence is CSVEGEELSSYNEQFF. The CDR3, as DNA: TGCAGCGTTGAGGGGGAGGAGCTGAGCTCCTACAATGAGCAGTTCTTC. This chain connects TRBV29-1 to TRBJ2-1; a weak D match, TRBD2 (6 bases). Germline V gene sequence: CDR1 SQVTM, CDR2 ANQGSEA. The CDR3 runs to 16 residues. V dropped 3 bases and J dropped 0 bases, with 15 bases sitting between them.

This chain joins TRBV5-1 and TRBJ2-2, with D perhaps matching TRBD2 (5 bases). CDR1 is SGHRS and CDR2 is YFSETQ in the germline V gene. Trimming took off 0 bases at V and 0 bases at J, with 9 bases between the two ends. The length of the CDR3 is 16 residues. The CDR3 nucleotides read TGCGCCAGCAGCTTGGGTGGTAGCGCGAACACCGGGGAGCTGTTTTTT. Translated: CASSLGGSANTGELFF.

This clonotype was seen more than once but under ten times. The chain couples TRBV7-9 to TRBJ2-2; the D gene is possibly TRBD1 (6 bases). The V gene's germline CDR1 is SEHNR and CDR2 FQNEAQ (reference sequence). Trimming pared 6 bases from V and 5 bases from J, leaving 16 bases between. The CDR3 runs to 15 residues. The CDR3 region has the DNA TGTGCCAGCAGGCTTCCCGAGGACAGAACCGGGGAGCTGTTTTTT. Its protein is CASRLPEDRTGELFF.

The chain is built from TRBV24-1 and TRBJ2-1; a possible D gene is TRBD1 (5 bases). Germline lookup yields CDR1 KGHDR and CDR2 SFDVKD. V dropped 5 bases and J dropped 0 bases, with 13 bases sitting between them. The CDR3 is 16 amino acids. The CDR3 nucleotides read TGTGCCACCAGTGGCGTCACTACAGGCTCCTACAATGAGCAGTTCTTC. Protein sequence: CATSGVTTGSYNEQFF.

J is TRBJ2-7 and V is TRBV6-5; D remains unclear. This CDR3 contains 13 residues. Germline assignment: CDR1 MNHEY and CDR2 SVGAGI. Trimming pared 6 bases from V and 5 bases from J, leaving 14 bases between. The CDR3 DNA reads TGTGCCAGCAGCCAGCTCAACCGCGACGAGCAGTACTTC. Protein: CASSQLNRDEQYF.

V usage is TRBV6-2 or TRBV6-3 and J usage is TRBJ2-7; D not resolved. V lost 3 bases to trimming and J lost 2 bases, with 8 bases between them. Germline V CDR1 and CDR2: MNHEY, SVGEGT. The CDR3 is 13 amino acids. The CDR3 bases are TGTGCCAGCAGTTATCCGATTGCCTACGAGCAGTACTTC. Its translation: CASSYPIAYEQYF.

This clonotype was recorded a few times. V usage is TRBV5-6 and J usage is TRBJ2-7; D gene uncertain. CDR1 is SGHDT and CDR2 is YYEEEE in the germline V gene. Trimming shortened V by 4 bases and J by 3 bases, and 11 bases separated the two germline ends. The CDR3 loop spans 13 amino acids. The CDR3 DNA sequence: TGTGCCAGCAGCGCAGGACGGAACTACGAGCAGTACTTC. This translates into CASSAGRNYEQYF.

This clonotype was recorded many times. CDR3 loop: CAWVVSYRTDTQYF. The CDR3 nucleotides read TGTGCCTGGGTTGTGTCTTACCGCACAGATACGCAGTATTTT. V is TRBV30 and J is TRBJ2-3; unclear D gene. CDR3 size: 14 residues. Germline loops: CDR1 GTSNPN, CDR2 SVGIG (reference sequence). V was trimmed by 5 bases and J by 1 base, leaving 13 bases between them. The full variable domain, with the rest looked up from reference TRBV30 and TRBJ2-3, is SQTIHQWPATLVQPVGSPLSLECTVEGTSNPNLYWYRQAAGRGLQLLFYSVGIGQISSEVPQNLSASRPQDRQFILSSKKLLLSDSGFYLCAWVVSYRTDTQYFGPGTRLTVL.